This T cell receptor beta chain was observed in a study of T cells in Graves' hyperthyroidism and ophthalmopathy. General study points: Before onset, by a median of around six months, the model predicted ophthalmopathy.

Using more than 7.5 ml of fresh peripheral blood, PBMCs were prepared. Amplified TCR beta CDR3 regions derived from RNA transcripts. Initially, a first-round RT-PCR of the TCR CDR3 employed the HTBI primer set. TCRdb passed the multiplex PCR reads through MiXCR, listing each CDR3 protein once. The repertoire holds about 600,000 distinct CDR3 sequences, with approximately 16% as singletons. In the case of this clonotype: Antigen specificity is unknown.

Germline V gene sequence: CDR1 GTSNPN, CDR2 SVGIG (reference sequence). Trimming shortened V by 1 base and J by 8 bases, and 14 bases separated the two germline ends. The CDR3 sequence is 13 residues long. This chain joins TRBV30 and TRBJ1-2; D uncertain. Sequenced: blood. The TCR originated in a woman between 40 and 50 years old with Graves' ophthalmopathy. The DNA of the CDR3 is TGTGCCTGGAGTGCGAGGGATCTAACGGGCTACACCTTC. Its protein product is CAWSARDLTGYTF. Full variable domain (rest looked up from reference TRBV30 and TRBJ1-2): SQTIHQWPATLVQPVGSPLSLECTVEGTSNPNLYWYRQAAGRGLQLLFYSVGIGQISSEVPQNLSASRPQDRQFILSSKKLLLSDSGFYLCAWSARDLTGYTFGSGTRLTVV.